The clone carrying this T cell receptor beta chain was counted a few times. The entry originates in a study of human T cells and chemical hapten exposure. Using its own MiXCR run on the RACE reads, TCRdb lists one record per CDR3 protein. The table includes more than 95,000 distinct CDR3 sequences, 9.5% to 13% detected once. V was clipped by 4 bases and J by 9 bases; unmatched bases: 6. The CDR3 totals 15 residues. CDR1 and CDR2 (germline): LGHDT, YNNKEL (reference sequence). Described time point: patch test 1, 2 weeks after DPC sensitization. The treatment here: therapeutic diphenylcyclopropenone sensitization with weekly scalp DPC.

V and J are TRBV3-1 and TRBJ2-1; TRBD2 matches 13 bases. The sample in question was whole blood, obtained in connection with sensitization to the hapten diphenylcyclopropenone (DPC). The receptor was isolated from a woman in her forties or fifties with alopecia areata. Some clones in this sample may be carry-over from other donors' samples. This chain's CDR3 is CASSPTSGGFGEQFF. For the CDR3, the DNA is TGTGCCAGCAGCCCGACTAGCGGGGGGTTCGGTGAGCAGTTCTTC.